The clone carrying this T cell receptor beta chain appeared a few times. The record originates from a study of blood T cells in healthy people across ages. Trimming took 8 bases from V and 2 from J, leaving 21 bases between them. Germline V gene lookup returns CDR1 SGHTA and CDR2 FQGNSA. CDR3 length: 16 residues. A second PCR of 7 to 11 cycles used a sample-barcoded 5' primer and a J-beta primer mix. TCRdb processed the 5' RACE reads anew with MiXCR; each CDR3 protein has one entry. The data show 1.5 million to 2 million distinct CDR3 sequences, approximately 40% seen once. The clonotype comes from a human donor in good health. Sequenced input: blood. The V call is TRBV7-2, the J call TRBJ1-2; unclear D gene. CDR3 protein: CASLLDIQATNYGYTF. In nucleotides, the CDR3 is TGTGCCAGCCTTTTAGATATCCAGGCGACAAACTATGGCTACACCTTC.